The 18 T cell receptor beta chains reported below all come from one sample, sequenced in a study of T cells expressing NK-cell markers. From its re-call of the 5' RACE reads, TCRdb lists each CDR3 protein once, without DNA. This sample contains 500,000 or so distinct CDR3 sequences. The source material was blood T cells: a sorted CD56 or NKG2C T cell subset, CD4+ or CD8+ T cells, or bulk PBMC T cells (not recorded which). The receptor set was obtained from a man aged 18 to 30 in good health.

Here the CDR3 reads CAIRSSGRAAGELFF. The gene calls are TRBV10-3 and TRBJ2-2; TCRdb's D call of TRBD2 is untestable without DNA. The CDR3 runs to 15 residues. Germline values: CDR1 ENHRY, CDR2 SYGVKD.

V is TRBV12-3 or TRBV12-4 and J is TRBJ1-1. The CDR3 totals 13 residues. This chain's CDR3 is CASRPGGGTEAFF.

The chain has TRBV2 and TRBJ2-1; the D call of TRBD2 rests on TCRdb alone, since no DNA is present to check it. This CDR3 is built from 15 residues. Germline V gene data show CDR1 as SNHLY and CDR2 as FYNNEI. The CDR3 here is CASPITSGSYNEQFF.

The chain combines TRBV4-3 with TRBJ2-2; TCRdb indicates TRBD1, and absent DNA this call remains unverified. The CDR3 loop spans 17 amino acids. Germline values: CDR1 LGHNA, CDR2 YSLEER. Here the CDR3 reads CASSQGSGTADTGELFF.

The chain links TRBV20-1 to TRBJ2-7; TCRdb's assignment of TRBD1 cannot be checked, as there is no DNA. The germline CDR1 and CDR2 sequences are DFQATT and SNEGSKA (reference sequence). The CDR3 covers 13 residues. CDR3 residues: CSARAPYSYEQYF.

V is TRBV7-9 and J is TRBJ2-3; TCRdb names TRBD2, which stays unverified in the absence of DNA. Germline-derived CDR1 and CDR2 are SEHNR and FQNEAQ (reference sequence). CDR3 length: 16 residues. CDR3 residues: CASSSIMRAATDTQYF.

The CDR3 reads CASSLPRDTAQETQYF. V and J are TRBV7-9 and TRBJ2-5; TCRdb lists TRBD1, though no DNA is available to test this call. The germline V gene encodes CDR1 SEHNR and CDR2 FQNEAQ (reference sequence). The CDR3 is 16 residues long.

The chain links TRBV5-1 to TRBJ2-7; as DNA is missing, the TRBD1 call by TCRdb cannot be tested. The CDR3 is made up of 15 amino acids. The germline V gene encodes CDR1 SGHRS and CDR2 YFSETQ. CDR3 region: CASSPVGQESYEQYF.

This sequence joins TRBV9 and TRBJ2-1; TCRdb's D gene call, TRBD2, goes unchecked for lack of DNA. From germline, CDR1 is SGDLS and CDR2 YYNGEE. The CDR3 totals 14 residues. The CDR3 region is CASSVEGLVDEQFF.

The V call is TRBV20-1, the J call TRBJ2-2. CDR1 is DFQATT, CDR2 SNEGSKA, per germline (reference sequence). The CDR3 consists of 14 residues. The CDR3 loop is CSARDRSNTGELFF.

The chain has TRBV7-9 and TRBJ1-4. Germline V lookup: CDR1 SEHNR, CDR2 FQNEAQ (reference sequence). This CDR3 is 15 amino acids long. CDR3 amino acids: CASSLQVSRDEKLFF.

This chain links TRBV12-3 or TRBV12-4 with TRBJ2-4. This CDR3 contains 14 residues. The CDR3 loop is CASSLSSLRNIQYF.

The chain uses TRBV27 and TRBJ2-1; TCRdb's D call, TRBD2, is unchecked because there is no DNA. Germline lookup yields CDR1 MNHEY and CDR2 SMNVEV (reference sequence). The CDR3 totals 14 residues. This CDR3 is CASSLTSSGQEQFF.

The rearrangement links TRBV5-1 to TRBJ2-3; TCRdb indicates TRBD2, and absent DNA this call remains unverified. This CDR3 spans 17 amino acids. CDR1 is SGHRS, CDR2 YFSETQ, per germline. CDR3 sequence: CASSSQPQGGSTDTQYF.

The chain combines TRBV27 with TRBJ1-1. The CDR3 covers 14 residues. Germline V gives CDR1 MNHEY, CDR2 SMNVEV (reference sequence). CDR3: CASSSAVGFTEAFF.

The V and J genes are TRBV6-5 and TRBJ2-7; with no DNA, the TCRdb D assignment of TRBD1 cannot be verified. From germline, CDR1 is MNHEY and CDR2 SVGAGI. This CDR3 has 11 residues. CDR3 sequence: CASRRDVWQYF.

The chain has TRBV29-1 and TRBJ2-3; the TCRdb D gene call, TRBD2, has no DNA to confirm it. CDR1 and CDR2 from the germline V gene are SQVTM and ANQGSEA. The CDR3 spans 15 residues. The CDR3 protein is CSVEEVRGFTDTQYF.

The chain uses TRBV12-3 or TRBV12-4 and TRBJ1-4. The length of the CDR3 is 15 residues. The CDR3 protein is CASSPRPFPNEKLFF.